These 27 T cell receptor beta chains share one sample of origin, sequenced in a study of cytomegalovirus exposure and HLA in healthy donors. The PCR used 60 Vbeta and 13 Jbeta primers. Assay: immunoSEQ multiplex PCR; the TCRdb copy retains only in-frame clones and omits some. Of just under 45,000 clones listed, roughly 51% are singletons. Source material: PBMCs. Source of these receptors: a man aged 60 to 69 in good health and CMV-seronegative.

This chain links TRBV30 with TRBJ2-1; 10 bases agree with TRBD2. CDR1 is GTSNPN, CDR2 SVGIG, per germline (reference sequence). This CDR3 is 15 amino acids long. V trimming: 2 bases; J trimming: 9 bases; junction bases outside the gene matches: 10. CDR3 in DNA: TGTGCCTGGAGTTGGGTAGCGGGAGGTTCTGGTGAGCAGTTCTTC. This gives the protein CAWSWVAGGSGEQFF.

The chain recombines TRBV4-1 with TRBJ1-2; D may be TRBD1 (6 bases). The CDR3 length is 16 residues. Trimming left V 5 bases short and J 3 bases short, with 19 bases between. Germline V gene lookup returns CDR1 MGHRA and CDR2 YSYEKL. The CDR3 protein is CASSSTTTGRDYGYTF. DNA of the CDR3: TGCGCCAGCAGCTCAACAACAACAGGGAGGGACTATGGCTACACCTTC.

This clone was recorded a few times. V and J are TRBV5-6 and TRBJ1-4, with TRBD1 matching over 8 bases. The CDR3 covers 16 residues. V shed 1 base and J 8 bases; nucleotides not matched to a gene: 10. From germline, CDR1 is SGHDT and CDR2 YYEEEE. CDR3 in amino acids: CASSLPGQGAEEKLFF. Here the CDR3 DNA reads TGTGCCAGCAGCTTGCCGGGGCAGGGGGCGGAAGAAAAACTGTTTTTT.

This chain links TRBV28 with TRBJ1-2; no firm D call. This CDR3 is 13 amino acids long. V was shortened by 6 bases and J by 1 base, with 9 bases between the two germline ends. Germline values: CDR1 MDHEN, CDR2 SYDVKM. In DNA, the CDR3 is TGTGCCAGCAGCCCTAGCCTTAACTATGGCTACACCTTC. It yields the protein CASSPSLNYGYTF.

The chain combines TRBV5-5 with TRBJ1-1; 9 nucleotides agree with TRBD1. Per the germline V gene, CDR1 is SGHKS and CDR2 is YYEKEE (reference sequence). This CDR3 spans 16 amino acids. V lost 4 bases and J lost 1; bases outside the gene matches: 8. CDR3 bases: TGTGCCAGCAGCATCCGTCCGGGACAGGGGAACACTGAAGCTTTCTTT. This gives the protein CASSIRPGQGNTEAFF.

The rearrangement joins TRBV20-1 to TRBJ2-1, with D unclear. Trimming took off 5 bases at V and 12 bases at J, with 11 bases between the two ends. This CDR3 contains 10 residues. Germline V gene data show CDR1 as DFQATT and CDR2 as SNEGSKA (reference sequence). In DNA, the CDR3 is TGCAGTGCTCCGGAGTCGGCGCAGTTCTTC. This encodes CSAPESAQFF.

This clone was observed a few times. The V call is TRBV7-7, the J call TRBJ2-2, with TRBD1 matching 7 bases. The junction had 8 bases not matched to a gene; V was cut back by 5 bases and J by 5 bases. This CDR3 is 15 amino acids long. The V gene's germline CDR1 is SSHAT and CDR2 FNYEAQ (reference sequence). The CDR3 DNA sequence: TGTGCCAGCAGCCCTCGACAGGGTCGTACCGGGGAGCTGTTTTTT. Encoded protein: CASSPRQGRTGELFF.

This rearrangement joins TRBV6-5 to TRBJ2-5; 8 positions agree with TRBD1. Germline CDR1 reads MNHEY; CDR2 reads SVGAGI. CDR3 length: 15 residues. The V segment lost 8 bases and the J segment 5 bases; nucleotides outside the gene matches: 13. For the CDR3, the DNA is TGTGCCAGCCTCTTTCAGGGGGCGTCGCACGAGACCCAGTACTTC. This encodes CASLFQGASHETQYF.

This clone was detected a few times. The V and J genes are TRBV7-2 and TRBJ1-5; D gene unclear. The CDR3 length is 15 residues. CDR1 SGHTA and CDR2 FQGNSA come from the germline V gene. Trimming left V 1 base short and J 4 bases short, with 11 bases between. The CDR3: CASSLGPQENQPQHF. The CDR3 DNA follows: TGTGCCAGCAGCTTAGGCCCGCAGGAAAATCAGCCCCAGCATTTT.

V gene TRBV6-1 combines with J gene TRBJ2-7; 7 bases fit TRBD1. Per the germline V gene, CDR1 is MNHNS and CDR2 is SASEGT. The CDR3 sequence is 12 residues long. Trimming cost V 9 bases and J 4 bases; bases outside gene matches: 6. The CDR3 DNA reads as TGTGCCAGTACTCAACAGGGGTACGAGCAGTACTTC. Amino acids: CASTQQGYEQYF.

The chain is built from TRBV7-9 and TRBJ2-1; a weak D match, TRBD1 (6 bases). Looked up from germline, CDR1 is SEHNR and CDR2 is FQNEAQ (reference sequence). V was clipped by 1 base and J by 9 bases, with 10 bases between them. This CDR3 has 13 amino acids. DNA for the CDR3: TGTGCCAGCAGCTTAGAGGGGGTTGCTGAGCAGTTCTTC. As protein: CASSLEGVAEQFF.

The chain carries TRBV7-3 and TRBJ2-1; D perhaps matches TRBD2 (6 bases). Between the trimmed V and J ends, which lost 5 bases and 10 bases, there was a span of 12 bases. Germline lookup yields CDR1 SGHTA and CDR2 FQGTGA. The CDR3 extends over 12 amino acids. The CDR3 loop reads CASSTGGIEQFF. Written as DNA, the CDR3 is TGTGCCAGCAGCACCGGGGGAATCGAGCAGTTCTTC.

This clone was counted a few times. This chain joins TRBV25-1 and TRBJ2-3, with TRBD2 as a possible D gene (5 bases). The CDR3 consists of 14 residues. The germline CDR1 and CDR2 sequences are MGHDK and SYGVNS. V lost 6 bases and J 6 bases, leaving 16 bases between the germline ends. Written as DNA, the CDR3 is TGTGCCAGCAGCGGACTCCGAACTGGTGATACGCAGTATTTT. Translation: CASSGLRTGDTQYF.

For this clone: An end of the junction differs from the germline gene, which may be a read error. The J gene is TRBJ1-1, the V gene TRBV10-1, with D possibly TRBD1 on 5 matching bases. The V gene's germline CDR1 is WNHNN and CDR2 SYGVQD (reference sequence). The CDR3 is 13 residues long. CDR3 bases: TGCGCCAGCAGTGGACAGATGAACACTAAAGCTTTCTTT. Translation gives CASSGQMNTKAFF.

CDR3 loop: CASSLPSGSQFF. The CDR3 DNA reads as TGTGCCAGCAGTTTACCTAGCGGGAGTCAGTTCTTC. The chain carries TRBV27 and TRBJ2-1, with 10 bases that match TRBD2. The CDR3 sequence is 12 residues long. V lost 2 bases to trimming and J lost 13 bases; unmatched junction nucleotides: 2. Germline V gene lookup returns CDR1 MNHEY and CDR2 SMNVEV (reference sequence).

A few counts support this clone. The V and J genes are TRBV2 and TRBJ1-5; perhaps TRBD1 as D (5 bases). Trimming took off 3 bases at V and 4 bases at J, with 10 bases between the two ends. In germline, CDR1 is SNHLY, CDR2 FYNNEI. This CDR3 comprises 14 residues. The chain's CDR3 is CASSEVDTNQPQHF. DNA of the CDR3: TGTGCCAGCAGTGAGGTGGACACAAATCAGCCCCAGCATTTT. Full variable domain (remainder filled in from reference TRBV2 and TRBJ1-5): EPEVTQTPSHQVTQMGQEVILRCVPISNHLYFYWYRQILGQKVEFLVSFYNNEISEKSEIFDDQFSVERPDGSNFTLKIRSTKLEDSAMYFCASSEVDTNQPQHFGDGTRLSIL.

This clone was found a few times. The V and J genes are TRBV28 and TRBJ2-2; 7 nucleotides match TRBD2. The CDR3 totals 14 residues. V was pared by 7 bases and J by 3 bases, with 5 bases of the junction left unmatched. Germline loops: CDR1 MDHEN, CDR2 SYDVKM. CDR3 sequence: CASKGGSYTGELFF. CDR3 DNA: TGTGCCAGCAAGGGCGGGAGTTACACCGGGGAGCTGTTTTTT.

This chain uses TRBV27 with TRBJ2-5; 10 bases line up with TRBD2. V was clipped by 6 bases and J by 1 base; unmatched bases: 2. The CDR3 covers 14 residues. Germline V gene sequence: CDR1 MNHEY, CDR2 SMNVEV (reference sequence). CDR3: CASRGLAIQETQYF. The CDR3 DNA is TGTGCCAGCAGGGGACTAGCGATCCAAGAGACCCAGTACTTC.

The chain joins TRBV7-2 to TRBJ1-2; D may be TRBD1 (6 bases). The CDR3 length is 13 residues. Germline V gives CDR1 SGHTA, CDR2 FQGNSA. Trimming took off 7 bases at V and 0 bases at J, with 9 bases between the two ends. Here the CDR3 reads CASKTGSNYGYTF. DNA for the CDR3: TGTGCCAGCAAGACAGGCTCTAACTATGGCTACACCTTC.

The CDR3 spells CASSSRVGGYTF. In DNA form, the CDR3 reads TGTGCCAGCAGCTCTCGGGTGGGTGGCTACACCTTC. The rearrangement links TRBV13 to TRBJ1-2; D call uncertain. Per the germline V gene, CDR1 is PRHDT and CDR2 is FYEKMQ (reference sequence). V lost 4 bases and J 7 bases, leaving 10 bases between the germline ends. The CDR3 is 12 residues long.

This clone was counted between two and nine times. The V and J genes are TRBV5-1 and TRBJ1-1; no clear D gene. V shed 2 bases and J shed 0 bases, with 5 bases lying between them. Per the germline V gene, CDR1 is SGHRS and CDR2 is YFSETQ. CDR3 size: 13 residues. The CDR3 nucleotides are TGCGCCAGCAGCTTCACAGTGAACACTGAAGCTTTCTTT. It translates to CASSFTVNTEAFF. Based on the CDR3 plus reference TRBV5-1 and TRBJ1-1, the full variable domain is KAGVTQTPRYLIKTRGQQVTLSCSPISGHRSVSWYQQTPGQGLQFLFEYFSETQRNKGNFPGRFSGRQFSNSRSEMNVSTLELGDSALYLCASSFTVNTEAFFGQGTRLTVV.

To note about this clone: The junction does not match germline at one end; this may be a read error. V usage is TRBV6-1 and J usage is TRBJ1-2, with 7 bases lining up with TRBD1. Germline values: CDR1 MNHNS, CDR2 SASEGT. This CDR3 is built from 11 residues. This CDR3 is CLKTGDHGYTF. The CDR3 DNA reads as TGCCTTAAAACAGGGGATCATGGCTACACCTTC.

A few counts support this clone. The V and J genes are TRBV27 and TRBJ2-1, with 8 bases identical to TRBD2. V trimming: 5 bases; J trimming: 8 bases; junction bases outside the gene matches: 8. Germline V CDR1 and CDR2: MNHEY, SMNVEV (reference sequence). The CDR3 contains 14 residues. The CDR3, as DNA: TGTGCCAGCAGTGAATCTACTAGCGGCTATGAGCAGTTCTTC. It is translated as CASSESTSGYEQFF.

This rearrangement joins TRBV9 to TRBJ1-2; 8 bases line up with TRBD1. V shed 2 bases and J 3 bases; nucleotides not matched to a gene: 6. There are 15 residues in the CDR3. The germline V gene encodes CDR1 SGDLS and CDR2 YYNGEE. The CDR3 region is CASSVRTGTHYGYTF. CDR3 bases: TGTGCCAGCAGCGTGAGGACAGGGACGCACTATGGCTACACCTTC. Filled out from reference TRBV9 and TRBJ1-2, the complete variable domain reads DSGVTQTPKHLITATGQRVTLRCSPRSGDLSVYWYQQSLDQGLQFLIQYYNGEERAKGNILERFSAQQFPDLHSELNLSSLELGDSALYFCASSVRTGTHYGYTFGSGTRLTVV.

This clone was picked up a small number of times. This sequence joins TRBV2 and TRBJ2-1; no firm D call. Germline CDR1 SNHLY, CDR2 FYNNEI. The CDR3 is 15 amino acids. Trimming cost V 1 base and J 2 bases, with 9 bases left between them. CDR3: CASSEGQVTYNEQFF. The CDR3 region has the DNA TGTGCCAGCAGTGAAGGTCAGGTAACCTACAATGAGCAGTTCTTC.

This clone was recorded many times. The chain uses TRBV5-4 and TRBJ2-7; 7 bases are a match to TRBD1. CDR1 SGHNT and CDR2 YYREEE come from the germline V gene (reference sequence). CDR3 length: 13 residues. Trimming took 2 bases from V and 6 from J; bases not matched to a gene: 5. The CDR3: CASSFDRVGEQYF. Written as DNA, the CDR3 is TGTGCCAGCAGCTTTGACAGGGTGGGCGAGCAGTACTTC.

This clone was seen a handful of times. This chain connects TRBV2 to TRBJ2-5; D perhaps matches TRBD1 (5 bases). Between the trimmed V and J ends, which lost 1 base and 7 bases, there was a span of 13 bases. The CDR3 consists of 14 residues. The germline gives CDR1 SNHLY, CDR2 FYNNEI. The CDR3 sequence: CASSEGRARGTQYF. For the CDR3, the DNA is TGTGCCAGCAGTGAAGGCAGGGCCCGAGGGACCCAGTACTTC. Based on the CDR3 plus reference TRBV2 and TRBJ2-5, the full variable domain is EPEVTQTPSHQVTQMGQEVILRCVPISNHLYFYWYRQILGQKVEFLVSFYNNEISEKSEIFDDQFSVERPDGSNFTLKIRSTKLEDSAMYFCASSEGRARGTQYFGPGTRLLVL.